Listed here are 30 T cell receptor beta chains from one sample, sequenced in a study of T cells in Graves' hyperthyroidism and ophthalmopathy. Amplified TCR beta CDR3 regions derived from RNA transcripts. TCR CDR3 underwent first-round RT-PCR with the HTBI primer set. Using its own MiXCR run on the multiplex PCR reads, TCRdb lists one record per CDR3 protein. This sample has hundreds of thousands of distinct CDR3 sequences, with 14% found just once. Material: blood. These receptors came from a woman between 18 and 29 years old with Graves' hyperthyroidism.

The chain has TRBV6-1 and TRBJ2-6, with D perhaps assigned TRBD1 or TRBD2 (5 bases each). The CDR3 length is 15 residues. V was pared by 6 bases and J by 0 bases, with 9 bases between. Germline V gene data show CDR1 as MNHNS and CDR2 as SASEGT. CDR3 in amino acids: CASRDTSSGANVLTF. DNA of the CDR3: TGTGCCAGCAGGGACACTAGCTCTGGGGCCAACGTCCTGACTTTC.

This clonotype was seen a handful of times. This chain uses TRBV30 with TRBJ1-1, with D possibly TRBD1 on 5 matching bases. The germline gives CDR1 GTSNPN, CDR2 SVGIG (reference sequence). V was trimmed by 4 bases and J by 2 bases, leaving 17 bases between them. CDR3 length equals 15 residues. This CDR3 reads CAWNLGAGINTEAFF. The CDR3 nucleotides read TGTGCCTGGAACCTAGGGGCAGGCATAAACACTGAAGCTTTCTTT. Combining the CDR3 with reference TRBV30 and TRBJ1-1 gives the whole variable domain SQTIHQWPATLVQPVGSPLSLECTVEGTSNPNLYWYRQAAGRGLQLLFYSVGIGQISSEVPQNLSASRPQDRQFILSSKKLLLSDSGFYLCAWNLGAGINTEAFFGQGTRLTVV.

This clonotype showed up many times. V is TRBV3-1 and J is TRBJ1-2; D gene ambiguous. In germline, CDR1 is LGHDT, CDR2 YNNKEL (reference sequence). The CDR3 consists of 13 residues. The V end was cut by 2 bases, the J end by 5 bases, with 9 bases between. This CDR3 is CASSQHMGYGYTF. The CDR3 bases are TGTGCCAGCAGCCAACATATGGGGTATGGCTACACCTTC.

V usage is TRBV9 and J usage is TRBJ2-1; 7 bases fit TRBD2. The germline CDR1 and CDR2 sequences are SGDLS and YYNGEE. The CDR3 runs 15 residues. Trimming removed 2 bases from V and 4 bases from J; junction bases left unmatched: 6. As DNA, the CDR3 is TGTGCCAGCAGCGTTGGCGGGAGCTTATACAATGAGCAGTTCTTC. Translating gives CASSVGGSLYNEQFF.

This clonotype was seen a handful of times. V and J are TRBV6-5 and TRBJ1-5; D perhaps matches TRBD1 (5 bases). This CDR3 is built from 19 residues. Germline assignment: CDR1 MNHEY and CDR2 SVGAGI. V was trimmed by 2 bases and J by 5 bases, leaving 25 bases between them. The CDR3 region is CASSYPTFPGLLTDQPQHF. DNA of the CDR3: TGTGCCAGCAGTTACCCAACGTTCCCGGGACTTCTAACAGATCAGCCCCAGCATTTT.

The rearrangement joins TRBV3-1 to TRBJ1-5; possibly TRBD1 for D (5 bases). V was pared by 1 base and J by 6 bases, with 10 bases between. The CDR3 runs 14 residues. Germline V gives CDR1 LGHDT, CDR2 YNNKEL (reference sequence). CDR3 in DNA: TGTGCCAGCAGCCAAGGGACTGGGGCTCAGCCCCAGCATTTT. This sequence encodes CASSQGTGAQPQHF.

There are many counts of this clonotype. The chain has TRBV11-2 and TRBJ2-3; D remains unclear. CDR3 length equals 16 residues. CDR1 and CDR2 from the germline V gene are SGHAT and FQNNGV. Trimming stripped 7 bases from V and 4 bases from J, with 21 bases between. In DNA form, the CDR3 reads TGTGCCAGCACCAACGGTAGGGCAGCTGGCGCAGATACGCAGTATTTT. Translating it yields CASTNGRAAGADTQYF.

This chain links TRBV11-2 with TRBJ2-7, with D possibly matching TRBD1 (6 bases). V was trimmed by 1 base and J by 0 bases, leaving 19 bases between them. The CDR3 extends over 18 amino acids. In germline, CDR1 is SGHAT, CDR2 FQNNGV. CDR3 loop: CASSLGVRTDSSSYEQYF. The CDR3 nucleotides are TGTGCCAGCAGCTTAGGTGTACGGACAGACTCGAGCTCCTACGAGCAGTACTTC. Full variable domain (missing parts from reference TRBV11-2 and TRBJ2-7): EAGVAQSPRYKIIEKRQSVAFWCNPISGHATLYWYQQILGQGPKLLIQFQNNGVVDDSQLPKDRFSAERLKGVDSTLKIQPAKLEDSAVYLCASSLGVRTDSSSYEQYFGPGTRLTVT.

This clonotype occurred many times. The CDR3 sequence: CASSASGNQPQHF. The DNA of the CDR3 is TGTGCCAGCAGTGCCTCGGGGAATCAGCCCCAGCATTTT. The V gene is TRBV25-1, the J gene TRBJ1-5; D is ambiguous. Trimming removed 4 bases at V and 4 bases at J, with 8 bases between. CDR3 length equals 13 residues. Per the germline V gene, CDR1 is MGHDK and CDR2 is SYGVNS.

V is TRBV4-2 and J is TRBJ1-1, with 7 bases fitting TRBD1. CDR3 length equals 16 residues. J was trimmed by 7 bases and V by 0 bases; bases with no gene match: 11. Germline loops: CDR1 LGHNA, CDR2 YNFKEQ. The CDR3 loop is CASSQDEGAPRGEAFF. The CDR3, as DNA: TGTGCCAGCAGCCAAGACGAGGGGGCACCGCGTGGTGAAGCTTTCTTT.

The CDR3 DNA is TGTGCCAGCGGTTCGACCCAGGTGGAGACTGAAAAACTGTTTTTT. This gives the protein CASGSTQVETEKLFF. The gene calls are TRBV7-2 and TRBJ1-4, with D unresolved. Germline V lookup: CDR1 SGHTA, CDR2 FQGNSA. Trimming pared 8 bases from V and 7 bases from J, leaving 20 bases between. The CDR3 runs 15 residues.

The sample holds many counts of this clonotype. The chain is built from TRBV6-2 or TRBV6-3 and TRBJ1-1, with D hard to call. V lost 7 bases to trimming and J lost 1 base, with 10 bases between them. Germline V CDR1 and CDR2: MNHEY, SVGEGT. CDR3 size: 13 residues. The CDR3, as DNA: TGTGCCAGCACAATAACAGCGAACACTGAAGCTTTCTTT. This encodes CASTITANTEAFF.

This clonotype was detected many times. The rearrangement joins TRBV30 to TRBJ2-5; D is unresolved. Germline lookup yields CDR1 GTSNPN and CDR2 SVGIG (reference sequence). Trimming removed 2 bases at V and 0 bases at J, with 13 bases between. The CDR3 runs to 15 residues. CDR3 coding DNA: TGTGCCTGGAGTTCTCCCGACTGGTACCAAGAGACCCAGTACTTC. This encodes CAWSSPDWYQETQYF.

In this sample, this clonotype turned up many times. The chain recombines TRBV7-2 with TRBJ2-1; D not certain. The CDR3 is made up of 17 amino acids. CDR1 and CDR2 from the germline V gene are SGHTA and FQGNSA. Trimming stripped 0 bases from V and 4 bases from J, with 16 bases between. CDR3 sequence (DNA): TGTGCCAGCAGCTTAGCGACGATAGACACAACTTACAATGAGCAGTTCTTC. Protein sequence: CASSLATIDTTYNEQFF.

The chain links TRBV11-3 to TRBJ2-3; maybe TRBD2 (5 bases). Trimming pared 1 base from V and 9 bases from J, leaving 11 bases between. Per the germline V gene, CDR1 is SGHNT and CDR2 is YENEEA. The CDR3 runs to 13 residues. CDR3 sequence reads: CASSLANSGTQYF. CDR3 DNA: TGTGCCAGCAGCTTAGCAAACTCGGGAACGCAGTATTTT.

This clonotype has ten or more counts. The gene calls are TRBV7-8 and TRBJ2-3; D remains unclear. V dropped 2 bases and J dropped 4 bases, with 19 bases sitting between them. Germline-derived CDR1 and CDR2 are SGHVS and FQNEAQ. CDR3 length: 17 amino acids. As DNA, the CDR3 is TGTGCCAGCAGCTTATCTGGCAGAAGAGCGCTGGCAGATACGCAGTATTTT. It translates to CASSLSGRRALADTQYF.

This clonotype was detected ten times or more. This rearrangement joins TRBV7-8 to TRBJ1-5; 8 positions match TRBD1. The J segment lost 0 bases and the V segment lost 4 bases, leaving 8 bases of the junction unmatched. Germline loops: CDR1 SGHVS, CDR2 FQNEAQ. CDR3 length: 17 amino acids. CDR3 sequence reads: CASSYGQGYISNQPQHF. In nucleotides, the CDR3 is TGTGCCAGCAGCTATGGACAGGGTTATATTAGCAATCAGCCCCAGCATTTT.

CDR3 sequence (DNA): TGTGCCAGCAGGGGGACAGGGCTCTATGGCTACACCTTC. Translated, it gives CASRGTGLYGYTF. The chain recombines TRBV9 with TRBJ1-2; TRBD1 aligns across 9 bases. Trimming removed 5 bases from V and 4 bases from J; junction bases left unmatched: 3. Germline lookup yields CDR1 SGDLS and CDR2 YYNGEE. There are 13 residues in the CDR3. The entire variable domain, with the rest obtained from reference TRBV9 and TRBJ1-2, is as follows: DSGVTQTPKHLITATGQRVTLRCSPRSGDLSVYWYQQSLDQGLQFLIQYYNGEERAKGNILERFSAQQFPDLHSELNLSSLELGDSALYFCASRGTGLYGYTFGSGTRLTVV.

Many counts were recorded for this clonotype. The chain joins TRBV30 to TRBJ1-1, with 10 bases that match TRBD1. This CDR3 has 14 amino acids. Germline loops: CDR1 GTSNPN, CDR2 SVGIG (reference sequence). The J segment lost 10 bases and the V segment lost 4 bases, leaving 12 bases of the junction unmatched. CDR3 coding DNA: TGTGCCTGGACTTACCTCGACAGGGGGCTCGGAGCTTTCTTT. Translated: CAWTYLDRGLGAFF.

The rearrangement joins TRBV11-1 to TRBJ2-7; 9 nucleotides align to TRBD1. V lost 10 bases to trimming and J lost 3 bases; unmatched junction nucleotides: 16. Looked up from germline, CDR1 is SGHAT and CDR2 is FQDESV (reference sequence). The CDR3 is made up of 16 amino acids. The CDR3 DNA follows: TGTGCCACCCCTTTAGTTGAATGGACAGGGGTCTACGAGCAGTACTTC. This gives the protein CATPLVEWTGVYEQYF.

V gene TRBV27 combines with J gene TRBJ2-7; 9 positions match TRBD2. Germline CDR1 reads MNHEY; CDR2 reads SMNVEV (reference sequence). The CDR3 is 16 amino acids. The V segment lost 0 bases and the J segment 2 bases; nucleotides outside the gene matches: 5. The CDR3 spells CASSLSASGNPYEQYF. In DNA, the CDR3 is TGTGCCAGCAGTTTATCGGCTAGCGGGAATCCCTACGAGCAGTACTTC.

This clonotype was found many times. This chain connects TRBV10-3 to TRBJ2-1; TRBD2 aligns across 9 bases. V shed 6 bases and J 5 bases; nucleotides not matched to a gene: 8. The germline CDR1 and CDR2 sequences are ENHRY and SYGVKD. CDR3 length: 15 residues. In DNA, the CDR3 is TGTGCCATCAGGGATAGCGGGAGACGGGACAATGAGCAGTTCTTC. Amino acid sequence: CAIRDSGRRDNEQFF.

This clonotype was observed at least ten times. J is TRBJ2-1 and V is TRBV20-1; D is unresolved. Germline V gene lookup returns CDR1 DFQATT and CDR2 SNEGSKA (reference sequence). There are 11 residues in the CDR3. V shed 1 base and J shed 9 bases, with 7 bases lying between them. The CDR3 DNA reads as TGCAGTGCTAGAGGAGGTGGTGAGCAGTTCTTC. It is translated as CSARGGGEQFF.

This clonotype was seen at least ten times. The chain links TRBV27 to TRBJ2-2, with 10 bases matching TRBD1. V was pared by 6 bases and J by 13 bases, with 14 bases of the junction left unmatched. Germline CDR1 reads MNHEY; CDR2 reads SMNVEV (reference sequence). The CDR3 sequence is 15 residues long. The CDR3 loop reads CASRRDRGASGRLFF. CDR3 sequence (DNA): TGTGCCAGCAGAAGGGACAGGGGTGCATCGGGGAGGCTGTTTTTT.

V and J are TRBV6-2 or TRBV6-3 and TRBJ2-2; 9 positions agree with TRBD1. This CDR3 spans 16 amino acids. Germline lookup yields CDR1 MNHEY and CDR2 SVGEGT. J gave up 5 bases and V 6 bases, and 10 bases lay outside the gene matches. The CDR3, as DNA: TGTGCCAGCAGGGATCCGGGACAGGGTAGAACCGGGGAGCTGTTTTTT. Residues: CASRDPGQGRTGELFF.

Comment on this clonotype: Being one base from a much bigger clone, this may be a read error. The CDR3 sequence: CASSSGTSWNEQFF. Written as DNA, the CDR3 is TGTGCCAGCAGCTCCGGGACTAGCTGGAATGAGCAGTTCTTC. This chain links TRBV9 with TRBJ2-1; 9 bases align to TRBD2. From germline, CDR1 is SGDLS and CDR2 YYNGEE. The CDR3 is 14 amino acids. V lost 4 bases and J lost 7; bases outside the gene matches: 6.

This clonotype was seen a few times. The rearrangement uses TRBV2 and TRBJ2-7; the D call may be TRBD1 or TRBD2 (6 bases each). The CDR3 has 14 amino acids. V gave up 8 bases and J gave up 2 bases, with 16 bases separating them. Germline V gene data show CDR1 as SNHLY and CDR2 as FYNNEI. CDR3 region: CASGIEGGPYEQYF. The CDR3 DNA reads TGTGCCAGCGGGATAGAGGGGGGCCCCTACGAGCAGTACTTC.

The rearrangement links TRBV11-3 to TRBJ2-5; tentatively, D is TRBD1 (5 bases). Germline CDR1 SGHNT, CDR2 YENEEA. This CDR3 is built from 15 residues. V dropped 2 bases and J dropped 4 bases, with 14 bases sitting between them. The CDR3: CASSLTMSGRETQYF. CDR3 DNA sequence: TGTGCCAGCAGCTTAACAATGTCAGGGCGAGAGACCCAGTACTTC. The variable domain in full, completed from reference TRBV11-3 and TRBJ2-5, reads EAGVVQSPRYKIIEKKQPVAFWCNPISGHNTLYWYLQNLGQGPELLIRYENEEAVDDSQLPKDRFSAERLKGVDSTLKIQPAELGDSAVYLCASSLTMSGRETQYFGPGTRLLVL.

The genes are TRBV19 and TRBJ1-6, with D hard to call. CDR1 is LNHDA and CDR2 is SQIVND in the germline V gene (reference sequence). The V end lost 5 bases, the J end lost 0 bases, and 11 bases lay between the germline ends. This CDR3 spans 16 amino acids. DNA for the CDR3: TGTGCCAGTAGTGGACGGCGAAGCTCCTATAATTCACCCCTCCACTTT. Residues: CASSGRRSSYNSPLHF.

This chain connects TRBV6-1 to TRBJ2-5; 7 bases fit TRBD1. Germline CDR1 MNHNS, CDR2 SASEGT. The CDR3 runs 16 residues. J was trimmed by 2 bases and V by 4 bases; bases with no gene match: 10. CDR3 coding DNA: TGTGCCAGCAGTGCATATCCCGGGACAGCTCAAGAGACCCAGTACTTC. This sequence encodes CASSAYPGTAQETQYF.